One sample yielded the 14 T cell receptor beta chains listed below, sequenced in a study of T cell repertoires in cytomegalovirus infection. Each CDR3 protein is one row after TCRdb ran MiXCR on the reads. The sample shows 200,000 to 250,000 distinct CDR3 sequences, approximately 22% of them seen only once. Sequenced: CD8+ T cells from PBMCs. Source of these receptors: a human donor in good health (CMV status not recorded). Some clones in this sample may be carry-over from other donors' samples.

The V call is TRBV7-6, the J call TRBJ2-7, with D perhaps matching TRBD2 (7 bases). The germline V gene has CDR1 SGHVS and CDR2 FNYEAQ. Trimming removed 4 bases at V and 6 bases at J, with 19 bases between. This CDR3 spans 15 amino acids. CDR3 DNA sequence: TGTGCCAGCAGCTCTACTAGAGGGGGGGCCGGCGAGCAGTACTTC. Translated, it gives CASSSTRGGAGEQYF.

The rearrangement uses TRBV14 and TRBJ2-1, with D uncertain. Per germline, CDR1 SGHDN and CDR2 FVKESK. There are 15 residues in the CDR3. Between the trimmed V and J ends, which lost 0 bases and 5 bases, there was a span of 11 bases. The CDR3 region is CASSQDYRRDNEQFF. The CDR3 DNA sequence: TGTGCCAGCAGCCAAGATTATAGAAGGGACAATGAGCAGTTCTTC.

This clonotype was seen many times. The V gene is TRBV7-6, the J gene TRBJ2-3; 9 nucleotides agree with TRBD1. Germline loops: CDR1 SGHVS, CDR2 FNYEAQ. The V segment lost 4 bases and the J segment 2 bases; nucleotides outside the gene matches: 4. The CDR3 runs 15 residues. CDR3 DNA sequence: TGTGCCAGCAGCTCTGGACAGGGGTCCACAGATACGCAGTATTTT. Translating gives CASSSGQGSTDTQYF.

The rearrangement uses TRBV6-5 and TRBJ1-1, with 10 nucleotides matching TRBD1. The J segment lost 6 bases and the V segment lost 2 bases, leaving 6 bases of the junction unmatched. CDR1 and CDR2 (germline): MNHEY, SVGAGI. The CDR3 totals 15 residues. CDR3 loop: CASSYPGQGTPEAFF. CDR3 nucleotides: TGTGCCAGCAGTTACCCGGGACAGGGGACCCCTGAAGCTTTCTTT.

This rearrangement joins TRBV20-1 to TRBJ1-2; TRBD1 agrees at 8 bases. Germline V gives CDR1 DFQATT, CDR2 SNEGSKA (reference sequence). The V gene end was trimmed by 4 bases and the J gene end by 6 bases; junction bases not matched to a gene: 7. The CDR3 is made up of 13 amino acids. CDR3 in amino acids: CSATEVTGDGYTF. Written as DNA, the CDR3 is TGCAGTGCTACAGAGGTGACAGGGGATGGCTACACCTTC.

This clonotype came up once. V usage is TRBV27 and J usage is TRBJ2-1; 9 nucleotides agree with TRBD2. CDR3 size: 16 residues. In germline, CDR1 is MNHEY, CDR2 SMNVEV (reference sequence). J gave up 0 bases and V 3 bases, and 3 bases lay outside the gene matches. CDR3 residues: CASSFPRGGSYNEQFF. CDR3 sequence (DNA): TGTGCCAGCAGTTTCCCGCGGGGGGGCTCCTACAATGAGCAGTTCTTC.

The gene calls are TRBV13 and TRBJ2-1, with D tentatively TRBD2 (5 bases). Germline loops: CDR1 PRHDT, CDR2 FYEKMQ (reference sequence). Trimming took off 1 base at V and 5 bases at J, with 9 bases between the two ends. This CDR3 comprises 14 residues. The CDR3 loop reads CASSLVAGNNEQFF. The DNA for the CDR3 is TGTGCCAGCAGCTTAGTCGCCGGGAACAATGAGCAGTTCTTC.

About this clonotype itself: Germline and junction disagree at one end, which may indicate a read error. J is TRBJ2-5 and V is TRBV12-3 or TRBV12-4; 10 nucleotides line up with TRBD1. The CDR3 has 14 amino acids. For the CDR3, the DNA is TGTGTCAGCAGCAGGGACAGGGGTAAAGAGACCCAGTACTTC. Residues: CVSSRDRGKETQYF.

The table lists this clonotype with a few counts. The V gene is TRBV19, the J gene TRBJ1-2, with unresolved D. The CDR3 contains 14 residues. V lost 3 bases to trimming and J lost 7 bases, with 15 bases between them. From germline, CDR1 is LNHDA and CDR2 SQIVND (reference sequence). The CDR3 DNA sequence: TGTGCCAGTAGTATCGGTAACAGCCGTTTTGGCTACACCTTC. Protein sequence: CASSIGNSRFGYTF.

This clonotype has only a few counts. The chain has TRBV6-2 or TRBV6-3 and TRBJ2-7; no clear D. Germline CDR1 reads MNHEY; CDR2 reads SVGEGT. Trimming removed 8 bases at V and 2 bases at J, with 10 bases between. The CDR3 has 12 amino acids. The CDR3 DNA sequence: TGTGCCAGCGGCCCGGTAACCTACGAGCAGTACTTC. It translates to CASGPVTYEQYF.

The V and J genes are TRBV29-1 and TRBJ1-1; D is perhaps TRBD1 (6 bases). The CDR3 runs 12 residues. Per germline, CDR1 SQVTM and CDR2 ANQGSEA. Trimming removed 4 bases at V and 11 bases at J, with 17 bases between. The CDR3 DNA is TGCAGCGTTGTAACTCTCAGGGGTTGGGCTTTCTTT. Translated: CSVVTLRGWAFF. Variable domain in full (rest from reference TRBV29-1 and TRBJ1-1): SAVISQKPSRDICQRGTSLTIQCQVDSQVTMMFWYRQQPGQSLTLIATANQGSEATYESGFVIDKFPISRPNLTFSTLTVSNMSPEDSSIYLCSVVTLRGWAFFGQGTRLTVV.

The chain employs TRBV29-1 and TRBJ2-1; perhaps TRBD2 as D (6 bases). This CDR3 is built from 14 residues. Germline-derived CDR1 and CDR2 are SQVTM and ANQGSEA. The germline V and J ends were trimmed by 4 bases and 5 bases, with 15 bases remaining between them. CDR3 in amino acids: CSVVLAGPHNEQFF. As DNA, the CDR3 is TGCAGCGTTGTTCTGGCGGGGCCACACAATGAGCAGTTCTTC.

The rearrangement links TRBV7-8 to TRBJ2-2, with 7 nucleotides matching TRBD1. This CDR3 is 15 amino acids long. Germline V gene lookup returns CDR1 SGHVS and CDR2 FQNEAQ. The J segment lost 4 bases and the V segment lost 3 bases, leaving 5 bases of the junction unmatched. The CDR3 DNA reads TGTGCCAGCAGCTTTGAGGGGGCTGGCACCGGGGAGCTGTTTTTT. Translation gives CASSFEGAGTGELFF.

Details on this clonotype: Germline and junction disagree at one end, which may indicate a read error. The chain recombines TRBV25-1 with TRBJ2-4; D gene uncertain. CDR1 and CDR2 (germline): MGHDK, SYGVNS. The CDR3 sequence is 13 residues long. CDR3 bases: TGTGCCAACAGTGACTTTCCAGTTGGGTTTCAGTACTTC. Protein sequence: CANSDFPVGFQYF.